This T cell receptor beta chain was sequenced in a study of cytomegalovirus exposure and HLA in healthy donors (dated by TCRdb to about 2017). Study-wide context: According to an earlier analysis of 587 of the donors, about 179 million T cells yielded over 90 million unique TCR beta sequences and less than 300 Gb of sequence data. The study profiled the T cell repertoires of fewer than 850 subjects by immunosequencing and related them to cytomegalovirus serostatus. In a later genetic analysis, genome-wide SNP genotypes for 398 of the 666 donors were used, and that subset was treated as a discovery cohort. About 5 DR-DQ haplotypes were handled as single units for association and clustering, since linkage in the cohort was strong. Class I and class II HLA loci were covered by the typing at four-digit resolution. On average, approximately 250,000 unique TCR beta nucleotide sequences were sequenced per donor among a few hundred genotyped donors of the cohort, with roughly 18% of those sequences being non-productive. Every repertoire in the discovery cohort had been generated on one and the same sequencing platform. High-throughput TCR immunosequencing, statistical association of individual TCRs with disease status, and machine learning were combined to predict cytomegalovirus infection status. The number of donors typed differed by locus, with roughly 620-630 for A, B, C, DRB1 and DQB1, around 500 for DQA1, 600 to 610 for DPA1, and 400 to 490 for DPB1. The genetic ancestry cluster associated with self-reported Caucasian donors included roughly 84% of the 350 to 500 genotyped donors. Along with the roughly 610-subject first cohort, a separate validation cohort of about 110 different subjects was used. A later analysis re-analyzed previously published TCR beta repertoires from approximately 700 donors and added high-resolution HLA genotyping to study TCR occurrence patterns. An early release that covered some 640 HLA-typed donors contained about 300 gigabases of sequencing data and 85 million to 100 million unique TCR sequences. An earlier analysis of approximately 580 of the donors used high-throughput TCR beta sequencing to judge whether each TCR beta V gene segment behaved as functional or pseudogenic. The study aimed to test whether signatures of past pathogen exposure could be identified by cataloging public T cell receptors. Donor age, sex, ethnicity and CMV serostatus were compiled alongside the repertoire data. Rather than drawing on any new phenotypic data, the later analysis identified candidate immune exposures from TCR beta sequences and the way those sequences occurred across donors.

Results the study describes overall, beyond this receptor: A cluster of highly shared sequence variants was judged likely to be a technical artifact of the sequencing pipeline. V-gene and J-gene trimming of TCR beta chains was associated with a missense DCLRE1C variant in a later genetic analysis, and the association was replicated in an independent cohort. Correlated functional status among segregating V segments might be attributable to linkage disequilibrium, but an unknown experimental factor could not be ruled out. Some IMGT-functional V segments, including TRBV6-2 and TRBV6-3, could not be told apart with the 87-base-pair reads, so those segments were excluded. Seventeen rarely observed V segments, including chromosome 9 orphons, were excluded from the earlier analysis of approximately 500 of the donors because counts were too low. The classifier was reported to diagnose cytomegalovirus status with high specificity and sensitivity in both the original and validation cohorts. Most CMV-associated TCR beta chains appeared to be HLA-restricted in a later analysis, and the HLA associations seemed to be driven largely by CMV exposure. The authors suggested that the approach could potentially be extended to other disease states and immunological phenotypes. Compared with equally common non-associated chains, HLA-associated TCR beta chains in a later analysis were more clonally expanded and had lower generation probabilities. Sequencing depth was assumed to be roughly uniform across donors in the presence/absence analyses, though that assumption may not hold. CMV serostatus was the only immune exposure information available for the cohort. Across donors, most TCR sequences were observed very rarely, whereas some public TCRs were present in many individuals. A further reported finding was that TCR beta sequences accurately predicted the HLA-A and HLA-B alleles for most subjects in the first cohort. A total of about 180 TCR beta chains were listed by the study as associated with cytomegalovirus. In an earlier analysis of some 640 of the donors, most TCR beta V segments were observed in productive rearrangements about 87% or about 30% of the time, broadly matching IMGT annotations. According to a later analysis, TCR association rates differed among HLA loci, with DRB1 alleles showing the most associated TCRs and HLA-C alleles showing the fewest. Because HLA typing was missing for some donors at each locus, association tests included only the typed subset. This cohort had only TCR beta chains sequenced, and the lack of alpha or paired-chain data limited which features could be detected. In a later genetic analysis, fewer N-insertions in productive TCRs were reported among donors in an Asian-associated ancestry cluster than the approximately 710-donor mean. In a later analysis, several top co-occurrence clusters were reported to appear linked to parvovirus B19, influenza, CMV and Epstein-Barr virus. Specific HLA alleles were associated with 16,951 TCR beta sequences at a false discovery rate of 0.05 in a later analysis. A few of the identified cytomegalovirus-associated TCR beta chains were confirmed in vitro to be specific for cytomegalovirus antigens. Strong co-occurrence of HLA alleles, especially DR and DQ, made assigning TCR associations to individual alleles difficult.

V is clipped by 5 bases and J by 3 bases, and the sequence between their germline boundaries is 15 bases long. The CDR3 contains 14 residues, cysteine and phenylalanine counted. The retained sequence is limited to the CDR3, 42 bases, with the frame set at the first base. CDR1 and CDR2, looked up from the germline V gene, are SGHRS and YFSETQ. The cohort consisted of 666 healthy bone marrow donors. Cohort members were all nominally healthy when sampled, although unrecorded immune exposures were likely present. The donor tested CMV seropositive and was one of the 289 seropositive cohort members. Every donor gave a peripheral blood sample, and the peripheral blood mononuclear cells from that sample were used for TCR beta sequencing. The Qiagen DNeasy Blood Extraction Kit was used to extract genomic DNA from the blood cell samples. Remarks on this clone: This receptor's antigen is unknown. No quality values exist for individual bases; no much larger clone is one base distant.

The library was built by means of the immunoSEQ multiplex PCR assay. A mixture of 60 forward primers for TCR Vbeta segments and 13 reverse primers for TCR Jbeta segments was used in the multiplex PCR. The CDR3 region of rearranged TCR beta genes was amplified from genomic DNA with a multiplex PCR assay. On the Illumina HiSeq System, the amplified TCR beta libraries were sequenced as 87-base-pair reads. As for how the authors treated the data: In a later analysis, about 80 million unique TCR beta chains were counted across the approximately 640 repertoires, and roughly 11 million of these chains were shared by at least two donors. To remove PCR and sequencing errors, raw reads were error-corrected and collapsed into unique sequences using a nearest-neighbor algorithm that merged closely related sequences. CDR3 sequences were aligned to IMGT reference sequences to assign V, D and J gene segments. Each retained sequence needed at least a six-nucleotide match to both a V gene segment and a J gene segment. A rearrangement was called productive if the CDR3 had no stop codons and remained in frame with V and J, and every other rearrangement was called non-productive. Following IMGT convention, CDR3 was defined as the stretch from the second conserved V-encoded cysteine to the conserved J-encoded phenylalanine. The earlier analysis of about 640 of the donors excluded any sequence lacking an unambiguous match to a single V gene segment. In an earlier analysis of 587 of the donors, V segments were called functional above 56.7% productive rearrangements and were called segregating when the between-donor standard deviation exceeded 5%. A statistical classification framework was developed to diagnose cytomegalovirus status using the catalog of TCR beta chain sequences. In a later analysis, TCR nucleotide sequences were compared against IMGT/GENE-DB human TR gene sequences so that V and J genes could be assigned. The TCRdist pipeline was used in a later analysis to assign CDR3 sequences and most-parsimonious VDJ recombination scenarios. A later analysis defined each TCR beta chain by its CDR3 amino acid sequence plus V-gene family, and excluded reads lacking a unique V-gene family. As a way to deal with suspected cross-contamination and a sequencing artifact, a later analysis dropped roughly 620 nucleotide sequences that were highly shared and had low generation probability. In a later analysis, a clonal expansion index for each public chain was calculated from normalized within-repertoire ranks of inferred template counts. In a later analysis, generation probabilities were computed with a VDJ recombination model fitted to out-of-frame rearrangements, and the resulting probabilities were checked against IGoR. In a later analysis, TCR-TCR, TCR-HLA and TCR-CMV co-occurrence was scored with hypergeometric tests, and a repertoire-size bias correction was applied to TCR pairs. A later analysis estimated false discovery rates by permuting HLA or CMV assignments 20 times. In a later analysis, co-occurring TCRs were grouped with DBSCAN, and TCRdist sequence similarity was added when clustering was performed within HLA-allele-positive subsets. For co-occurrence clustering, repertoires with fewer than 30,000 or more than 120,000 public chains were excluded, along with five repertoires with anomalous nucleotide sharing. Entries here come from immuneACCESS through TCRdb and include only in-frame sequences with V and J called. Some clones fail to appear in such tables; in the studies checked, an unresolved V gene covers under half of the shortfall, and the cause of the remainder is unknown. The V and J calls and clone size come from that table; D and trimming were worked out from the DNA. Counted in this sample were about 87,000 clones; around 70% of them appeared once. The leading ten clones occupy 20% to 25% of the sample.

Sample: PBMCs. The receptor's source is a man aged 30 to 39 in good health and CMV-seropositive. Recombination linked TRBV5-1 to TRBJ2-7; a tentative D call is TRBD2 (5 bases match). The CDR3: CASSFGSAGYEQYF. In nucleotides, the sequence is TGCGCCAGCAGTTTCGGATCTGCGGGCTACGAGCAGTACTTC.